Each of the 21 T cell receptor beta chains below was sequenced from the same sample in a study of STAT3 mutations in large granular lymphocyte leukemia. Overall study results and limits: Every T-LGLL patient had at least one immunodominant TCRbeta clonotype.

Their target antigens are unknown. Profiling relied on immunoSEQ multiplex PCR, and the TCRdb table lists in-frame clones only, not all of them. The data contain 15,000 to 19,000 clones, around 90% of them seen just once; the ten biggest clones take up roughly 8.7%. Sequences were obtained from peripheral blood mononuclear cells. These receptors all stem from a woman aged 45 to 65 with T-cell large granular lymphocyte leukemia. Some clones in this sample may be carry-over from other donors' samples.

The CDR3 reads CASGQQGWVGYTF. CDR3 bases: TGTGCTAGTGGTCAACAGGGCTGGGTTGGCTACACCTTC. The genes are TRBV12-5 and TRBJ1-2; the D gene is possibly TRBD1 (6 bases). This CDR3 contains 13 residues. Germline V gene sequence: CDR1 LGHNT, CDR2 FRNRAP. Trimming removed 5 bases at V and 7 bases at J, with 14 bases between.

V gene TRBV6-1 combines with J gene TRBJ1-1; possible D gene TRBD1, 6 bases. Germline CDR1 and CDR2: MNHNS and SASEGT. The CDR3 totals 14 residues. V was clipped by 6 bases and J by 5 bases, with 16 bases between them. The CDR3 DNA sequence: TGTGCCAGCAGGGTTTCGGGGGCGGTAACTGAAGCTTTCTTT. This codes for CASRVSGAVTEAFF.

The chain combines TRBV5-1 with TRBJ2-7; no firm D call. Germline V gene data show CDR1 as SGHRS and CDR2 as YFSETQ. With 3 bases removed from V and 6 bases from J, the gap between germline ends came to 4 bases. This CDR3 is built from 10 residues. The CDR3 bases are TGCGCCAGCAGCTATTGCGAGCAGTACTTC. Protein: CASSYCEQYF. Full variable domain (missing parts from reference TRBV5-1 and TRBJ2-7): KAGVTQTPRYLIKTRGQQVTLSCSPISGHRSVSWYQQTPGQGLQFLFEYFSETQRNKGNFPGRFSGRQFSNSRSEMNVSTLELGDSALYLCASSYCEQYFGPGTRLTVT.

The gene calls are TRBV5-8 and TRBJ1-2; D not resolved. In germline, CDR1 is SGHTS, CDR2 YDEGEE. This CDR3 comprises 14 residues. V was trimmed by 2 bases and J by 2 bases, leaving 10 bases between them. The CDR3 reads CASSFGGINYGYTF. CDR3 nucleotide sequence: TGTGCCAGCAGCTTCGGAGGGATCAACTATGGCTACACCTTC.

V gene TRBV11-2 combines with J gene TRBJ2-2; TRBD1 agrees at 7 bases. CDR1 is SGHAT, CDR2 FQNNGV, per germline. The CDR3 is 15 residues long. Trimming took 6 bases from V and 0 from J; bases not matched to a gene: 4. This CDR3 reads CASRGQTTNTGELFF. The CDR3 DNA is TGTGCCAGCAGGGGACAGACCACGAACACCGGGGAGCTGTTTTTT.

This clone was observed a few times. The chain recombines TRBV2 with TRBJ1-5; 8 bases agree with TRBD1. CDR1 is SNHLY and CDR2 is FYNNEI in the germline V gene. CDR3 size: 13 residues. V lost 2 bases and J lost 7; bases outside the gene matches: 1. The CDR3 bases are TGTGCCAGCAGTGAAACAGGGGGACAGCCCCAGCATTTT. This sequence encodes CASSETGGQPQHF.

This clone was counted a single time. The CDR3 region has the DNA TGTGCCAGCAGTTTAATCAGGGTGAACAATCAGCCCCAGCATTTT. Encoded protein: CASSLIRVNNQPQHF. The chain is built from TRBV6-6 and TRBJ1-5; D may be TRBD1 (5 bases). Trimming left V 4 bases short and J 3 bases short, with 13 bases between. The CDR3 sequence is 15 residues long. Germline V lookup: CDR1 MNHNY, CDR2 SVGAGI (reference sequence).

The chain employs TRBV7-9 and TRBJ2-1; 10 nucleotides align to TRBD2. Losses at the gene ends were 2 bases for V and 9 bases for J; bases not matched to a gene: 10. CDR1 is SEHNR, CDR2 FQNEAQ, per germline (reference sequence). The CDR3 has 16 amino acids. CDR3 sequence reads: CASSLSSGLAVREQFF. For the CDR3, the DNA is TGTGCCAGCAGCTTAAGCTCCGGACTAGCGGTTCGTGAGCAGTTCTTC.

The chain has TRBV5-6 and TRBJ1-1; the D is unclear. This CDR3 has 15 residues. Germline CDR1 is SGHDT and CDR2 is YYEEEE. V was shortened by 2 bases and J by 0 bases, with 11 bases between the two germline ends. The DNA of the CDR3 is TGTGCCAGCAGCTTAGATTTTGGGCTGAACACTGAAGCTTTCTTT. Amino acids: CASSLDFGLNTEAFF.

The rearrangement links TRBV7-9 to TRBJ2-1, with D maybe TRBD2 (6 bases). V was pared by 5 bases and J by 7 bases, with 15 bases between. Germline values: CDR1 SEHNR, CDR2 FQNEAQ (reference sequence). The CDR3 consists of 14 residues. In DNA form, the CDR3 reads TGTGCCAGCAGCACCGGGACTCCTAGGAATGAGCAGTTCTTC. Encoded protein: CASSTGTPRNEQFF.

The genes are TRBV19 and TRBJ2-1; D is perhaps TRBD2 (6 bases). CDR3 size: 14 residues. Germline CDR1 and CDR2: LNHDA and SQIVND (reference sequence). V was pared by 6 bases and J by 3 bases, with 12 bases between. The CDR3 loop is CASRGAGGYNEQFF. The CDR3 coding sequence is TGTGCCAGTAGGGGTGCCGGGGGCTACAATGAGCAGTTCTTC.

This chain joins TRBV30 and TRBJ1-5, with a weak D call TRBD1 (5 bases). Germline V gene data show CDR1 as GTSNPN and CDR2 as SVGIG (reference sequence). This CDR3 contains 14 residues. Trimming pared 2 bases from V and 0 bases from J, leaving 8 bases between. CDR3 residues: CAWSSDSSNQPQHF. In DNA, the CDR3 is TGTGCCTGGAGTAGTGACAGTAGCAATCAGCCCCAGCATTTT. Variable domain in full (rest from reference TRBV30 and TRBJ1-5): SQTIHQWPATLVQPVGSPLSLECTVEGTSNPNLYWYRQAAGRGLQLLFYSVGIGQISSEVPQNLSASRPQDRQFILSSKKLLLSDSGFYLCAWSSDSSNQPQHFGDGTRLSIL.

V gene TRBV4-3 combines with J gene TRBJ2-7; 8 positions agree with TRBD2. This CDR3 is built from 15 residues. The germline V gene has CDR1 LGHNA and CDR2 YSLEER. With V trimmed by 3 bases and J by 2 bases, 6 bases remained unmatched. The chain's CDR3 is CASSQLAGSAYEQYF. The DNA of the CDR3 is TGCGCCAGCAGCCAGCTAGCGGGTTCGGCCTACGAGCAGTACTTC.

This chain links TRBV7-9 with TRBJ1-2; D unresolved. Germline-derived CDR1 and CDR2 are SEHNR and FQNEAQ (reference sequence). The CDR3 is made up of 13 amino acids. V was pared by 1 base and J by 4 bases, with 7 bases between. CDR3 sequence: CASSLVLGYGYTF. For the CDR3, the DNA is TGTGCCAGCAGCTTAGTCTTGGGCTATGGCTACACCTTC.

This clone was observed a single time. The rearrangement uses TRBV28 and TRBJ1-2, with D hard to call. The CDR3 contains 13 residues. V lost 5 bases to trimming and J lost 4 bases, with 11 bases between them. Germline CDR1 reads MDHEN; CDR2 reads SYDVKM. Here the CDR3 DNA reads TGTGCCAGCAGTCCTTCGCGGAGCTATGGCTACACCTTC. Amino acids: CASSPSRSYGYTF.

The chain links TRBV5-4 to TRBJ2-1; D remains unclear. This CDR3 contains 15 residues. Trimming took 7 bases from V and 0 from J, leaving 14 bases between them. The germline gives CDR1 SGHNT, CDR2 YYREEE (reference sequence). The CDR3 DNA sequence: TGTGCCAGCGCCCCTGGGGTTAGCTCCTACAATGAGCAGTTCTTC. Its translation is CASAPGVSSYNEQFF.

The chain links TRBV9 to TRBJ1-1; no reliable D call. V was shortened by 0 bases and J by 6 bases, with 12 bases between the two germline ends. Germline lookup yields CDR1 SGDLS and CDR2 YYNGEE. The CDR3 consists of 14 residues. The CDR3 DNA is TGTGCCAGCAGCGTAGTGGTGAGTGGGGCTGAAGCTTTCTTT. It specifies CASSVVVSGAEAFF.

The chain couples TRBV25-1 to TRBJ2-7; tentatively, D is TRBD2 (6 bases). In germline, CDR1 is MGHDK, CDR2 SYGVNS. The CDR3 spans 12 residues. Trimming stripped 6 bases from V and 7 bases from J, with 13 bases between. The CDR3 DNA is TGTGCCAGCAGCGCGGGGACTCGTGAGCAGTACTTC. Translation: CASSAGTREQYF.

V gene TRBV4-3 combines with J gene TRBJ2-2; 9 positions agree with TRBD1. Germline CDR1 reads LGHNA; CDR2 reads YSLEER. The V segment lost 3 bases and the J segment 6 bases; nucleotides outside the gene matches: 8. CDR3 size: 16 residues. The CDR3: CASSQAWTGVPGELFF. The CDR3 DNA sequence: TGCGCCAGCAGCCAGGCCTGGACAGGGGTTCCCGGGGAGCTGTTTTTT.

V usage is TRBV7-9 and J usage is TRBJ2-5, with 9 positions matching TRBD1. The CDR3 contains 14 residues. Germline-derived CDR1 and CDR2 are SEHNR and FQNEAQ (reference sequence). Trimming cost V 5 bases and J 4 bases; bases outside gene matches: 5. This CDR3 reads CASSLRTGVETQYF. In nucleotides, the CDR3 is TGTGCCAGCAGCCTTAGGACAGGGGTAGAGACCCAGTACTTC.

The chain employs TRBV28 and TRBJ1-1; D might be TRBD1 (6 bases). The germline V gene has CDR1 MDHEN and CDR2 SYDVKM. The V gene lost 5 bases and the J gene lost 5 bases, with 18 bases spanning the gap. This CDR3 region has 15 residues. CDR3 sequence (DNA): TGTGCCAGCAGTGCCCCCCGGGGGGCTAATACTGAAGCTTTCTTT. Residues: CASSAPRGANTEAFF. Together with reference TRBV28 and TRBJ1-1, the CDR3 gives the full variable domain: DVKVTQSSRYLVKRTGEKVFLECVQDMDHENMFWYRQDPGLGLRLIYFSYDVKMKEKGDIPEGYSVSREKKERFSLILESASTNQTSMYLCASSAPRGANTEAFFGQGTRLTVV.